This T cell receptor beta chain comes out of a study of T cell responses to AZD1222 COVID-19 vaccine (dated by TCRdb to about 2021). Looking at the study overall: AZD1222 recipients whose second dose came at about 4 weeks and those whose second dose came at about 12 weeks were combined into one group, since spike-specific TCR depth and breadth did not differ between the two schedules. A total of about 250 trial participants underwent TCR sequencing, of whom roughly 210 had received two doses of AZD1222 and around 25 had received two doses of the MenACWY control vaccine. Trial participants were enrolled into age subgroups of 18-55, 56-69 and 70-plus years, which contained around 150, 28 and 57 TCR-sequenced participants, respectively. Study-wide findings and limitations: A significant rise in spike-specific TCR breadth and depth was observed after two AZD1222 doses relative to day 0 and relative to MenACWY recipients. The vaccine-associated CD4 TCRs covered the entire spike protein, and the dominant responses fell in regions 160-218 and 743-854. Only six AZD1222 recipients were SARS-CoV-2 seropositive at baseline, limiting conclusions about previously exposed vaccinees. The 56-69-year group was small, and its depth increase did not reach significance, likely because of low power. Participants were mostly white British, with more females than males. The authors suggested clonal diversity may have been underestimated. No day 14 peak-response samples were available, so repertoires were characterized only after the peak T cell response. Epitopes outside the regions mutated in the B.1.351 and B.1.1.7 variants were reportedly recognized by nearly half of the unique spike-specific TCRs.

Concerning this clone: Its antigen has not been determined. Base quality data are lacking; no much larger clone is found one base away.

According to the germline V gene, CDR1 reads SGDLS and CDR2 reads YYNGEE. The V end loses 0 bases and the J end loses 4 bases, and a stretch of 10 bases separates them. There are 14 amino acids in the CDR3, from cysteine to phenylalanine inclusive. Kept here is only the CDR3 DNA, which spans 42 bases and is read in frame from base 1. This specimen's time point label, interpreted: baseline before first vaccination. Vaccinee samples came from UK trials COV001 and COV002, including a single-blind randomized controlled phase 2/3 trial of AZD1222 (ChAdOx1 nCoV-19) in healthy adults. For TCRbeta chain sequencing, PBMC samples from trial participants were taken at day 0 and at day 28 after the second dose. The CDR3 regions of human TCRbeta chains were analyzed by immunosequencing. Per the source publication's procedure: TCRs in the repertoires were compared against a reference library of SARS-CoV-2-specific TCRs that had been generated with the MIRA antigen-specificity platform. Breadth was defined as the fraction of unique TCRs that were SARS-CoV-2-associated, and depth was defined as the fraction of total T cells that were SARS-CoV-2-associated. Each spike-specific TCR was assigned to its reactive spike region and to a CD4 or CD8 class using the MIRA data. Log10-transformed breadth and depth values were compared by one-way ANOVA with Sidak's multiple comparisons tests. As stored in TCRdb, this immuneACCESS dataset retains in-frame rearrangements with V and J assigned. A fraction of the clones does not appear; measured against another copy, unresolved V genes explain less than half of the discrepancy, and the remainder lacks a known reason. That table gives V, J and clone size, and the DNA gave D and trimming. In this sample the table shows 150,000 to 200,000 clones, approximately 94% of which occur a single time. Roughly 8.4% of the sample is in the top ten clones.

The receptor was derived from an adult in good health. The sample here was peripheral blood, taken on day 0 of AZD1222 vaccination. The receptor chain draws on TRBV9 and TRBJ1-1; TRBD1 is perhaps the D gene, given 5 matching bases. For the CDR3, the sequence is CASSVGGAFTEAFF. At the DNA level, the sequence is TGTGCCAGCAGCGTAGGCGGGGCCTTCACTGAAGCTTTCTTT. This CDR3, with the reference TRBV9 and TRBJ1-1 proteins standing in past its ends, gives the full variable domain DSGVTQTPKHLITATGQRVTLRCSPRSGDLSVYWYQQSLDQGLQFLIQYYNGEERAKGNILERFSAQQFPDLHSELNLSSLELGDSALYFCASSVGGAFTEAFFGQGTRLTVV.